Here is one T cell receptor beta chain with its context. There are a few counts of this clonotype. Its antigen is still unknown. No base qualities exist here, and no much larger clone lies one base off it. This record belongs to a study of blood T cells in healthy people across ages (dated by TCRdb to 2015 to 2017). About the full investigation: In model experiments, roughly one uniquely barcoded TCR beta cDNA molecule per two T cells was captured by template switching. Using deep sequencing normalized with unique cDNA molecular identifiers, the study measured how TCR beta repertoire diversity changes with age. The study analyzed two additional independent replicas of 1 million unique cDNA reads from the same blood draw for two donors, one aged 18 to 29 and one aged 80 or older. The donors were divided into four age groups: young (average approximately 17 years), middle-aged (approximately 42), aged (approximately 64) and long-lived (about 90). To avoid experimental bias, donors of different ages were randomly spread across the sequencing lanes.

The investigation overall reported the following: As age increased, observed TCR beta diversity per million T cells dropped in a roughly linear way, and a significant reduction was already evident by age about 36. There was a strong correlation between observed TCR beta diversity and the percentage of naive T cells measured by flow cytometry. Compared with the aged group, the long-lived group had more naive CD4+ T cells, fewer expanded clones and increased TCR diversity, suggesting age selection. Because donor CMV infection status was unknown, age-related changes in expanded clonotypes were potentially confounded. Because profiling used bulk unsorted PBMCs, naive and antigen-experienced compartments could not be compared conclusively. Estimates of total diversity based on one million sequenced T cells were regarded as lower bounds and as underestimates.

Systemically healthy Caucasian individuals from Russia, about 38 in total and aged about 6 to 100 years, were included as donors. Approximately 9 milliliters of peripheral blood were collected from each donor into EDTA-treated Vacutainer tubes. Ficoll-Paque density-gradient centrifugation was used to isolate PBMCs, with at least 7 million per sample. Trizol reagent was used to extract total RNA from PBMCs, with at least 6 micrograms per sample. The percentages of naive CD45RAhigh/CD27high T cells were determined by flow cytometry on a PBMC aliquot from every donor. Libraries were built with 5' RACE. Sequencing relied on an Illumina HiSeq 2500. A second PCR of about 6 to 11 cycles was performed with a sample-barcoded 5' primer and a J-beta primer mix. A unique molecular identifier was introduced onto each TCR beta cDNA molecule by a template-switch 5' adaptor carrying 12 random nucleotides. Each sample yielded at least 2.5 million CDR3-containing paired-end reads. All of the RNA was converted into first-strand cDNA using the Mint cDNA synthesis kit, with a TRBC-specific oligonucleotide serving as the primer. Following uracil-DNA glycosylase treatment, a first 18-cycle PCR with universal primers M1SS and BC2_uni_R was performed on all cDNA. The published analysis was carried out like this. Normalization of each sample was performed by random selection of 1 million high-quality reads, each carrying a distinct molecular identifier. Instead of being binned into consensus sequences, reads with shared molecular identifiers were discarded. MiTCR, run with a Q25 quality threshold and the strictest error-elimination algorithm, handled CDR3 identification, clonotype clustering and error correction. A nonparametric unseen species model with Euler transformation was used to estimate a lower bound on total TCR beta diversity. TCRdb trimmed public reads at Q25 via fastp, called clones via MiXCR and kept in-frame beta chains. CDR3 protein duplicates are merged, each entry listing the most common genes and DNA. The V and J calls, along with clone size, are taken from TCRdb and not from the paper's own processing. The sample yields approximately 1.5 million distinct CDR3 sequences; 30% to 35% were counted once. The top ten constitute roughly 12% of the sample.

After removal of 11 bases from V and 1 base from J, the junction retains 11 bases not matched to a gene. CDR3 length: 15 amino acids, cysteine to phenylalanine. Left in the record is the CDR3 DNA by itself, 45 bases read in frame from the first base. The germline V gene specifies SGHVT as CDR1 and SQSDAQ as CDR2. The chain was built from TRBV7-4 and TRBJ2-3, with 8 bases aligning to TRBD1. The receptor's source is a woman younger than 45 in good health. Source material: blood. In nucleotide form, the sequence is TGTGCCTGCGACAGGGGCGGTTGGTGCACAGATACGCAGTATTTT. It translates to CACDRGGWCTDTQYF.